A selection of T cell receptor beta chains follows, all from one sample in a study of shared clonotypes between healthy human individuals. Sequencing was performed with immunoSEQ multiplex PCR; in TCRdb, only in-frame clones are kept and a portion is missing. The repertoire holds some 2,100,000 clones, with 85% to 95% as singletons. The sequencing sample was made of naive CD8+ T cells from PBMCs. The receptors stem from a man between 18 and 35 years old in good health. Some clones in this sample may be carry-over from other donors' samples. The CDR3 runs from the conserved cysteine through the conserved F or W. The D gene is left open where the match is weak. Clone size, where shown, is once, few, many, or a class for clones that have expanded.

DNA	CDR3	length	D	V	J	size
TGTGCCAGCAGCCCCTTGAGGACAGTTTATCAGCCCCAGCATTTT	CASSPLRTVYQPQHF	15	.	TRBV27	TRBJ1-5	.
TGTGCCAGCAGCACAGCCCGGGGACAGGGTTTAATGAACACTGAAGCTTTCTTT	CASSTARGQGLMNTEAFF	18	TRBD1	TRBV7-9	TRBJ1-1	.
TGTGCCAGCAGCGCTACCTCGGGACTAGCGGGAGGTGAGCAGTACTTC	CASSATSGLAGGEQYF	16	TRBD2	TRBV7-9	TRBJ2-7	once
TGTGCCAGCAGTTACTCCAGGGGGGGGAACACTGAAGCTTTCTTT	CASSYSRGGNTEAFF	15	TRBD1	TRBV6-5	TRBJ1-1	.
TGTGCCAGCAGTCCCCCGTTACCAGGGTTAAAGCTCTATGGCTACACCTTC	CASSPPLPGLKLYGYTF	17	.	TRBV28	TRBJ1-2	.
TGTGCCATAAGGGACGGACCCTCCTACGAGCAGTACTTC	CAIRDGPSYEQYF	13	.	TRBV21-1	TRBJ2-7	.
TGCGCCAGCAGAAGGGAAAGCGTTACCTTCTCCTACAATGAGCAGTTCTTC	CASRRESVTFSYNEQFF	17	.	TRBV5-1	TRBJ2-1	.
TGCGCCAGCAGCCAAGATCGGAGGGGATCCTACGAGCAGTACTTC	CASSQDRRGSYEQYF	15	.	TRBV4-3	TRBJ2-7	.
TGTGCCAGCAGCGTAGGCCCAGGGAAGGCCCAGTACTTC	CASSVGPGKAQYF	13	.	TRBV9	TRBJ2-5	.
TGTGCCAGCAGCTTAGGGTACGACTACGAGCAGTACTTC	CASSLGYDYEQYF	13	.	TRBV7-9	TRBJ2-7	once
TGTGCCAGCAGCGCCTGGGACAGCCCTAACTATGGCTACACCTTC	CASSAWDSPNYGYTF	15	TRBD1	TRBV7-9	TRBJ1-2	.
TGCGCCAGCCACCATAGCGGGAGCTCCTACAATGAGCAGTTCTTC	CASHHSGSSYNEQFF	15	TRBD2	TRBV5-1	TRBJ2-1	.
TGTGCCAGCAGTTTTATCGGGTCTGGGGCCAACGTCCTGACTTTC	CASSFIGSGANVLTF	15	.	TRBV27	TRBJ2-6	.
TGTGCCAGCAGCGTGGGACTAGCGCACTCCTACGAGCAGTACTTC	CASSVGLAHSYEQYF	15	TRBD2	TRBV11-2	TRBJ2-7	.
TGTGCCAGCAGTTACGTCCCGTGGGAGACCCAGTACTTC	CASSYVPWETQYF	13	.	TRBV6-5	TRBJ2-5	.
TGTGCTAGTGCTCGACCAGGACAGCTCAATGAGCAGTTCTTC	CASARPGQLNEQFF	14	.	TRBV12-5	TRBJ2-1	.
TGTGCCACCGGCGTGGGCCTGGCGGTTTTCGGGGAGCTGTTTTTT	CATGVGLAVFGELFF	15	.	TRBV7-9	TRBJ2-2	.
TGTGCCAGCAGTGAGGACGGGGGAATCTCCTACGAGCAGTACTTC	CASSEDGGISYEQYF	15	.	TRBV25-1	TRBJ2-7	.
TGCGCCTGCCATGAATATAGCGACCCGGGAGAGACCCAGTACTTC	CACHEYSDPGETQYF	15	.	TRBV10-1	TRBJ2-5	.
TGTGCCAGCAGCGTAGATGGGTATGGCAATCAGCCCCAGCATTTT	CASSVDGYGNQPQHF	15	.	TRBV9	TRBJ1-5	.
TGTGCCAGCAGTTTCCAGCGGGAGGGCCTAGAAGAGACCCAGTACTTC	CASSFQREGLEETQYF	16	TRBD2	TRBV6-5	TRBJ2-5	.
TGTGCCAGCAGCGTAGTCGGGGACACTGAAGCTTTCTTT	CASSVVGDTEAFF	13	.	TRBV9	TRBJ1-1	.
TGTGCCAGCAGCGCGAGCCGGGACCTTAACAATGAGCAGTTCTTC	CASSASRDLNNEQFF	15	.	TRBV9	TRBJ2-1	.
TGCGCCAGCAGCTTCGATCATACGCAGTATTTT	CASSFDHTQYF	11	.	TRBV5-1	TRBJ2-3	.
TGTGCCAGCAGCGTGGCGGGGACAGGGCTCTTTTACGAGCAGTACTTC	CASSVAGTGLFYEQYF	16	TRBD1	TRBV9	TRBJ2-7	.
TGTGCCACCTGGCTCAATGAGCAGTTCTTC	CATWLNEQFF	10	.	TRBV28	TRBJ2-1	few
TGTGCCAGCAGTTATCCACAGGGGTGGAATGAGCAGTTCTTC	CASSYPQGWNEQFF	14	TRBD1	TRBV5-8	TRBJ2-1	.
TGTGCCAGCAGCCAAACAGGGTTTAGACAGCCCCAGCATTTT	CASSQTGFRQPQHF	14	.	TRBV14	TRBJ1-5	once
TGTGCCAGCAGTTCGCGGGGAGGGAACACTGAAGCTTTCTTT	CASSSRGGNTEAFF	14	.	TRBV28	TRBJ1-1	.
TGTGCCAGCAGCTTAGGGGGTTCCGGGGCAGCTAACTATGGCTACACCTTC	CASSLGGSGAANYGYTF	17	.	TRBV7-2	TRBJ1-2	.
TGTGCCAGCAGCTTAACCGGGACCTCTACCGGGGAGCTGTTTTTT	CASSLTGTSTGELFF	15	.	TRBV7-8	TRBJ2-2	.
TGTGCCAGCAGCTTAACGGGACGGGACAACGAGCAGTACTTC	CASSLTGRDNEQYF	14	.	TRBV7-9	TRBJ2-7	.
TGTGCCAGCACGGTAGGCAGGGCCGGCAATCAGCCCCAGCATTTT	CASTVGRAGNQPQHF	15	.	TRBV2	TRBJ1-5	.
TGTGCCATCAGTGAAACCACGAACACTGAAGCTTTCTTT	CAISETTNTEAFF	13	.	TRBV10-3	TRBJ1-1	.
TGTGCCAGCTCTTTGGGGCAGGTCAGCACAGATACGCAGTATTTT	CASSLGQVSTDTQYF	15	.	TRBV27	TRBJ2-3	once
TGTGCCAGCATAGTGACGTTAAACACTGAAGCTTTCTTT	CASIVTLNTEAFF	13	.	TRBV2	TRBJ1-1	few
TGTGCCAGCAGCTTAGTTGACGGGGCCTCCTACGAGCAGTACTTC	CASSLVDGASYEQYF	15	.	TRBV7-2	TRBJ2-7	once
TGTGCCAGCAGCCCAACGGGTCATTACGAGCAGTACTTC	CASSPTGHYEQYF	13	.	TRBV9	TRBJ2-7	.
TGTGCCAGCAGTGGGTCTAGCGGGAGGGCGGGAGAGCAGTTCTTC	CASSGSSGRAGEQFF	15	TRBD2	TRBV6-1	TRBJ2-1	.
TGTGCCAGCAGCTTTGGTTGGGACAGGTCCTACGAGCAGTACTTC	CASSFGWDRSYEQYF	15	TRBD1	TRBV7-2	TRBJ2-7	.
TGCGCCAGCAGCCAAGGGTGGGCAGGGGTCCCCTACGAGCAGTACTTC	CASSQGWAGVPYEQYF	16	.	TRBV4-3	TRBJ2-7	.
TGTGCCAGCAGCCCTTCGGCAGGGGGAAGGTCCTACGAGCAGTACTTC	CASSPSAGGRSYEQYF	16	TRBD1	TRBV27	TRBJ2-7	.
TGTGCCAGCAGCCCGCGGAGGGGGGTGGGTCAAGAGACCCAGTACTTC	CASSPRRGVGQETQYF	16	.	TRBV11-2	TRBJ2-5	.
TGTGCCAGCAGGGACCCACGGGGGGCCACAGATACGCAGTATTTT	CASRDPRGATDTQYF	15	.	TRBV6-1	TRBJ2-3	.
TGTGCCAGCACCCAGGGCGCGGTGGCCAAAAACATTCAGTACTTC	CASTQGAVAKNIQYF	15	.	TRBV4-2	TRBJ2-4	.
TGTGCCAGCAGCCCATTTAGGGCCTACAATGAGCAGTTCTTC	CASSPFRAYNEQFF	14	.	TRBV11-2	TRBJ2-1	.